The rows below give T cell receptor beta chains drawn from one sample of a study of OX40 agonist ivuxolimab in advanced cancers. Assay used: immunoSEQ multiplex PCR; TCRdb lists only in-frame clones, some missing. The sample holds tens of thousands of clones, around four fifths seen once. The material sequenced was CD4+ or CD8+ T cells sorted from blood, taken in a trial of the OX40 agonist ivuxolimab. These receptors were obtained from an adult with an advanced solid tumor such as melanoma, head and neck, liver or kidney cancer. Each CDR3 is given with its conserved first and last residue. A D gene is named only where the DNA matches it firmly. Rows give clone size only sometimes, using once, few, many, or a class for an expanded clone.

>TRBJ2-7|.|.|TRBV27
TGTGCCAGCAGTTTATCGATGGGGGGTGGCTACGAGCAGTACTTC
CASSLSMGGGYEQYF
>TRBJ2-3|.|.|TRBV5-1
TGCGCCACCCGGACGGCAAGCACAGATACGCAGTATTTT
CATRTASTDTQYF
>TRBJ2-3|.|.|TRBV7-3
TGTGCCAGCAGCTTAACAGGGGTTACAGATACGCAGTATTTT
CASSLTGVTDTQYF
>TRBJ1-6|.|TRBD1|TRBV5-4
TGTGCCAGCAGTCCGCCCTCAGGGGGCACCTATAATTCACCCCTCCACTTT
CASSPPSGGTYNSPLHF
>TRBJ2-7|once|TRBD2|TRBV6-4
TGTGCCAGCCCCCGGGGGGGTGAGTACTTC
CASPRGGEYF
>TRBJ2-5|.|.|TRBV29-1
TGCAGCGTTGCACAGGGTAGTGGCCAAGAGACCCAGTACTTC
CSVAQGSGQETQYF
>TRBJ2-2|.|.|TRBV9
TGTGCCAGCAGCGCAACTACCGGGGAGCTGTTTTTT
CASSATTGELFF
>TRBJ1-2|.|TRBD1|TRBV5-6
TGTGCCAGCAGCGAAGACAGGGGAAACTATGGCTACACCTTC
CASSEDRGNYGYTF
>TRBJ1-2|.|TRBD1|TRBV6-5
TGTGCCAGCAGCTCAGGGGGTTACTATGGCTACACCTTC
CASSSGGYYGYTF
>TRBJ2-7|.|TRBD1|TRBV6-6
TGTGCCAGCAGTCCCTACAGGGGTGGAGGATACGAGCAGTACTTC
CASSPYRGGGYEQYF
>TRBJ1-3|.|.|TRBV6-1
TGTGCCAGCGGGCAGGGAAACACCATATATTTT
CASGQGNTIYF
>TRBJ1-1|.|.|TRBV7-8
TGTGCCAGCAGCTTGACAGGAGGGAACACTGAAGCTTTCTTT
CASSLTGGNTEAFF
>TRBJ2-2|.|.|TRBV5-1
TGCGCCAGCAGCCGGGAAGGGAACACCGGGGAGCTGTTTTTT
CASSREGNTGELFF
>TRBJ2-2|.|.|TRBV5-6
TGTGCCAGCCACGTGGGACACTTGAGAGGCACCGGGGAGCTGTTTTTT
CASHVGHLRGTGELFF
>TRBJ2-7|.|TRBD1|TRBV6-5
TGTGCCAGCAGTAAGAGACAGGGCAGCGAGCAGTACTTC
CASSKRQGSEQYF
>TRBJ2-3|.|.|TRBV19
TGTGCCAGTAGTATCAGTTCGATCACAGATACGCAGTATTTT
CASSISSITDTQYF
>TRBJ2-6|.|.|TRBV30
TGTGCCTGGATACGAGGATCTGGGGCCAACGTCCTGACTTTC
CAWIRGSGANVLTF
>TRBJ1-2|once|.|TRBV23-1
TGCGCCAGCAGACAGCCTAACTATGGCTACACCTTC
CASRQPNYGYTF
>TRBJ2-6|.|TRBD1|TRBV29-1
TGCAGCGTTCAGGGGGAGACGGGGGCCAACGTCCTGACTTTC
CSVQGETGANVLTF
>TRBJ1-1|once|TRBD1|TRBV28
TGTGCCAGCATCTTGGGGGACAGGGTATTTTCGAACACTGAAGCTTTCTTT
CASILGDRVFSNTEAFF
>TRBJ2-7|.|.|TRBV5-4
TGTGCCAGCAGCGGCCCCGGGACAAGTTACGAGCAGTACTTC
CASSGPGTSYEQYF
>TRBJ1-4|.|TRBD1|TRBV28
TGTGCCAGCAGATCGGGACAGAATTATGAAAAACTGTTTTTT
CASRSGQNYEKLFF
>TRBJ1-1|.|.|TRBV28
TGTGCCAGCAGTTTCGTTAAAGAGAACACTGAAGCTTTCTTT
CASSFVKENTEAFF
>TRBJ1-1|.|TRBD1|TRBV5-1
TGCGCCAGCAGCTCACAGGGGATTGAAGCTTTCTTT
CASSSQGIEAFF
>TRBJ1-5|.|.|TRBV7-8
TGTGCCAGCAGCCCCGGACGTCGGCGGGGTCAGCCCCAGCATTTT
CASSPGRRRGQPQHF
>TRBJ2-7|.|.|TRBV28
TGTGCCAGCAGTTTAGTCAGCATGGAGGAGCAGTACTTC
CASSLVSMEEQYF
>TRBJ2-7|.|.|TRBV5-1
TGCGCCAGCAGACAAGATATCGGATCGGTTGGGGGCTCCGAGCAGTACTTC
CASRQDIGSVGGSEQYF
>TRBJ1-1|.|.|TRBV28
TGTGCCAGCAGTACAGAACCCATGAACACTGAAGCTTTCTTT
CASSTEPMNTEAFF
>TRBJ2-2|.|TRBD2|TRBV7-3
TGTGCCAGCAGCTTGGGGACTAGCGGGAGAAGGGAGCTGTTTTTT
CASSLGTSGRRELFF
>TRBJ2-5|.|.|TRBV30
TGTGCCTGGAGTGTACTTGGAGGGCAAGAGACCCAGTACTTC
CAWSVLGGQETQYF
>TRBJ2-5|.|.|TRBV11-2
TGTGCCAGCAGCTTATACGAGACCCAGTACTTC
CASSLYETQYF
>TRBJ2-7|.|TRBD1|TRBV7-2
TGTGCCAGCAGCTGGGACAGCGCCTCCTACGAGCAGTACTTC
CASSWDSASYEQYF
>TRBJ2-7|.|TRBD2|TRBV5-1
TGCGCCAGCAGCTTGGGGACTAGCGGATTCGGGGAGCAGTACTTC
CASSLGTSGFGEQYF
>TRBJ1-6|few|.|TRBV7-9
TGTGCGGTACAGGGATCACCCCTCCACTTT
CAVQGSPLHF
>TRBJ2-7|.|.|TRBV7-6
TGTGCCAGCAGCTCGGAGACGGGTAGCTCCTACGAGCAGTACTTC
CASSSETGSSYEQYF
>TRBJ2-7|.|.|TRBV2
TGTGCCAGCAGTTCTTACTACGAGCAGTACTTC
CASSSYYEQYF
>TRBJ2-2|few|.|TRBV6-5
TGTGCCAGCAGCTGGGCGCGTTCCGGGGAGCTGTTTTTT
CASSWARSGELFF
>TRBJ2-1|few|TRBD2|TRBV10-2
TGCGCCAGCAGTGAGCCAGCGGGGGACAATGAGCAGTTCTTC
CASSEPAGDNEQFF
>TRBJ1-2|.|TRBD1|TRBV6-5
TGTGCCAGCAGTCTGATAGGACAGGCAAACTATGGCTACACCTTC
CASSLIGQANYGYTF
>TRBJ1-5|.|.|TRBV19
TGTGCCAGTAGCTCACAGGAAAATCAGCCCCAGCATTTT
CASSSQENQPQHF
>TRBJ1-5|.|.|TRBV19
TGTGCCAGTAGGGCCGGGACAAGGAGCAATCAGCCCCAGCATTTT
CASRAGTRSNQPQHF
>TRBJ2-3|few|TRBD2|TRBV7-9
TGTGCCAGCAGCTTAGCGGTAGCGGGGAGCACAGATACGCAGTATTTT
CASSLAVAGSTDTQYF
>TRBJ1-2|few|.|TRBV19
TGTGCCAGTAGTTTGGAGACAGTGAACTATGGCTACACCTTC
CASSLETVNYGYTF
>TRBJ2-3|.|.|TRBV7-9
TGTGCCAGCAGCTTAGGCCGGGACTGGCAAACAGATACGCAGTATTTT
CASSLGRDWQTDTQYF
>TRBJ1-3|.|TRBD1|TRBV18
TGTGCCAGCTCACCACGGACAGGGCCGAGTTGGGGAAACACCATATATTTT
CASSPRTGPSWGNTIYF
>TRBJ2-1|.|TRBD2|TRBV7-3
TGTGCCAGCAGCTTCCTAGGACTAGCGGGAGGGGAAGAGCAGTTCTTC
CASSFLGLAGGEEQFF
>TRBJ2-2|.|TRBD1|TRBV7-9
TGTGCCAGTAGACAGGGTAGGACCGGGGAGCTGTTTTTT
CASRQGRTGELFF
>TRBJ2-1|few|.|TRBV5-4
TGTGCCAGCAGCTCACAGGGAGGTAGCGATGAGCAGTTCTTC
CASSSQGGSDEQFF
>TRBJ1-5|.|.|TRBV7-9
TGTGCCAGCAGCTTAGATGGGGGGTTCTTGAGCAATCAGCCCCAGCATTTT
CASSLDGGFLSNQPQHF
>TRBJ2-3|.|.|TRBV7-9
TGTGCCAGCAGCCGGGGACTTAGCACAGATACGCAGTATTTT
CASSRGLSTDTQYF
>TRBJ2-2|.|.|TRBV11-2
TGTGCCAGCAGCTTAGGTTATTCCGGGGAGCTGTTTTTT
CASSLGYSGELFF
>TRBJ1-5|.|.|TRBV2
TGTGCCAGCAGAGAGGACAGCCTAGAGGGTCAGCCCCAGCATTTT
CASREDSLEGQPQHF